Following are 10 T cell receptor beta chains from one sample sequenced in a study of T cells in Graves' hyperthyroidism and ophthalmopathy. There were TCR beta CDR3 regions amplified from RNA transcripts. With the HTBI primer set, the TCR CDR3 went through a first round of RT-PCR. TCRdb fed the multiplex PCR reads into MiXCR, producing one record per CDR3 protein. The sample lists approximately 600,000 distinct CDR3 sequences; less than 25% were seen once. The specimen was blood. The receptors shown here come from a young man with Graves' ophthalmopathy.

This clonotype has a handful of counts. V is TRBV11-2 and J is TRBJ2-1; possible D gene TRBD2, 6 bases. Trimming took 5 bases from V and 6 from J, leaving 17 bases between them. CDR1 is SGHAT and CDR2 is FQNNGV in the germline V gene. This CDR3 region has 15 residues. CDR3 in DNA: TGTGCCAGCAGCCGGGCGGGGCAAACCCCCAATGAGCAGTTCTTC. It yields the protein CASSRAGQTPNEQFF. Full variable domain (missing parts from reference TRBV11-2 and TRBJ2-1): EAGVAQSPRYKIIEKRQSVAFWCNPISGHATLYWYQQILGQGPKLLIQFQNNGVVDDSQLPKDRFSAERLKGVDSTLKIQPAKLEDSAVYLCASSRAGQTPNEQFFGPGTRLTVL.

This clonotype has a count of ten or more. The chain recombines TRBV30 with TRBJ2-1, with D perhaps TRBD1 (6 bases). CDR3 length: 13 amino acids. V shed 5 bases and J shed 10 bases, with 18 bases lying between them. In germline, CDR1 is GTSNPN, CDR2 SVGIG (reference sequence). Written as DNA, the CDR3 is TGTGCCTGGTGGAGAGGGGGAGTAACCGAGCAGTTCTTC. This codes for CAWWRGGVTEQFF.

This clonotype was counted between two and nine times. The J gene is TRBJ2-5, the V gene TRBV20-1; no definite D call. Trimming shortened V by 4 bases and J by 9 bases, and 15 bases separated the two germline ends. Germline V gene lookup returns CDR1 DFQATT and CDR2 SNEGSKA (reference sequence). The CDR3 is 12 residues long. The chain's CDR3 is CSATVSLGAQYF. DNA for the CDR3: TGCAGTGCTACGGTCAGCCTTGGGGCCCAGTACTTC.

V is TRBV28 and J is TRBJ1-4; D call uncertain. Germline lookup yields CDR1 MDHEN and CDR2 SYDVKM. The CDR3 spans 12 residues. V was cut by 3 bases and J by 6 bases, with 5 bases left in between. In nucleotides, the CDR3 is TGTGCCAGCAGTTTGAATCATGAAAAACTGTTTTTT. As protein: CASSLNHEKLFF.

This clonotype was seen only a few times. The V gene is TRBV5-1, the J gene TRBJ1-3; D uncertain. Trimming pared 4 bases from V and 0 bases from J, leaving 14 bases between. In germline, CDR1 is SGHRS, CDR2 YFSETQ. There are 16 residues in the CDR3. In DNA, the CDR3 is TGCGCCAGCAGCGTAGAAACAGCGAGCTCTGGAAACACCATATATTTT. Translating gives CASSVETASSGNTIYF.

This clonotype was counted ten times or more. This CDR3 reads CASSLEGAAGDPNEQFF. The CDR3 DNA follows: TGTGCCAGCAGCTTAGAGGGGGCAGCGGGAGACCCCAATGAGCAGTTCTTC. The chain has TRBV7-9 and TRBJ2-1; TRBD2 might be the D (8 bases). The CDR3 totals 17 residues. V was shortened by 1 base and J by 6 bases, with 19 bases between the two germline ends. Germline V CDR1 and CDR2: SEHNR, FQNEAQ (reference sequence).

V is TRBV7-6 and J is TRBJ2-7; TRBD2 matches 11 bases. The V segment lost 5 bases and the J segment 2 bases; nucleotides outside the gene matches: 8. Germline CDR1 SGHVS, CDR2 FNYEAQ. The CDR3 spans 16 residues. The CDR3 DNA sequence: TGTGCCAGCAGCGGAGGGATAGCGGGAGGGCCCTACGAGCAGTACTTC. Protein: CASSGGIAGGPYEQYF.

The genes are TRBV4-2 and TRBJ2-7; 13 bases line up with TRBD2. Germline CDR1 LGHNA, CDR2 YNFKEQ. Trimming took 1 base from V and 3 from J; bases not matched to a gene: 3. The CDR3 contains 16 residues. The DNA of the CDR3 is TGTGCCAGCAGCCAAGGACTAGCGGGAGGCTACTACGAGCAGTACTTC. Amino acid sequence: CASSQGLAGGYYEQYF.

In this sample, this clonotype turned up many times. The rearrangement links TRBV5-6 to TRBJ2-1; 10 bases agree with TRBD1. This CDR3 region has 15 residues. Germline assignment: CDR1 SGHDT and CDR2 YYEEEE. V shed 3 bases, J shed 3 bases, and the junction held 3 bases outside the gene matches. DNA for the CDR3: TGTGCCAGCAGCTCGGGACAGGGGATCTACAATGAGCAGTTCTTC. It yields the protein CASSSGQGIYNEQFF.

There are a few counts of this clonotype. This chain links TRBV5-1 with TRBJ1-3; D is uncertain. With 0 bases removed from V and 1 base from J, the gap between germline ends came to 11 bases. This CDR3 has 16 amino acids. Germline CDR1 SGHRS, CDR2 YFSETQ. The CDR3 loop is CASSLVASQSGNTIYF. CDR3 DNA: TGCGCCAGCAGCTTGGTTGCCAGCCAGTCTGGAAACACCATATATTTT.